The rows below give T cell receptor beta chains drawn from one sample of a study of monozygotic twins with inflammatory bowel disease. TCRdb reworked the 5' RACE reads into one entry per CDR3 protein, no DNA. The table for this sample gives about 170,000 distinct CDR3 sequences. The material sequenced was blood. The receptors come from a human donor with ulcerative colitis or Crohn's disease, or a healthy co-twin of an affected twin (not recorded which). The CDR3 runs from the conserved cysteine through the conserved F or W.

TRBV30	TRBJ2-7	CAWSIATYEQYF
TRBV2	TRBJ1-5	CASSSGRDNQPQHF
TRBV9	TRBJ2-1	CASSVDLRGMNEQFF
TRBV20-1	TRBJ1-1	CSADTGLRGEAFF
TRBV24-1	TRBJ2-3	CATSDRTSGSTDTQYF
TRBV7-2	TRBJ2-1	CASSFGGNSYNEQFF
TRBV10-3	TRBJ1-1	CAISESSVRGSTEAFF
TRBV6-1	TRBJ1-6	CAAREDRSYNSPLHF
TRBV14	TRBJ1-2	CASSQVKGQLYGYTF
TRBV20-1	TRBJ2-3	CSARQEGRAGRTDTQYF
TRBV5-6	TRBJ2-7	CASSSGLLNYEQYF